Here is one T cell receptor beta chain with its context. Its antigen is undetermined. Profiling relied on immunoSEQ multiplex PCR, and the TCRdb table lists in-frame clones only, not all of them. The sample records approximately 15,000 clones, about 80% being singletons. These data come from a study of Tregs in tolerant kidney transplant recipients. Overall study results and limits: Findings come from small patient numbers and require larger validation.

Unstimulated regulatory T cells (CD4+CD25+CD127-), CD4+CD25- non-regulatory cells, CD4 and CD8 cells were FACS-sorted from thawed PBMCs. This receptor was taken from a human donor who received a combined kidney and bone marrow transplant. This sample comprised Tregs from blood, obtained before the transplant.

The CDR3 DNA reads as TGTGCCACCAGTAAGACAGCCTCCAACTATGGCTACACCTTC. Amino acids: CATSKTASNYGYTF. The chain recombines TRBV15 with TRBJ1-2; D might be TRBD1 (5 bases). Trimming cost V 6 bases and J 2 bases, with 13 bases left between them. The CDR3 is made up of 14 amino acids. In germline, CDR1 is LNHNV, CDR2 YYDKDF (reference sequence).